A selection of T cell receptor beta chains follows, all from one sample in a study of Ad26.COV2.S vaccination and SARS-CoV-2 variants. The assay was immunoSEQ multiplex PCR, and TCRdb's table has in-frame clones only and misses some. The top ten clones hold 2.5% to 3% of a sample with some 500,000 clones, approximately 89% of them seen once. The sample in question was peripheral blood, obtained in a trial of Ad26.COV2.S vaccine versus placebo. These receptors all stem from a person aged 18-65 years who received the Ad26.COV2.S COVID-19 vaccine or a placebo. The CDR3 runs from the conserved cysteine through the conserved F or W. The D gene is left open where the match is weak. Clone size, where shown, is once, few, many, or a class for clones that have expanded.

J gene: TRBJ1-5
D gene: TRBD1
V gene: TRBV27
clone size: .
CDR3 DNA: TGTGCCAGCAGAGCTCCGGGGGCAGGGGGCGATCAGCCCCAGCATTTT
CDR3 protein: CASRAPGAGGDQPQHF

J gene: TRBJ2-1
D gene: TRBD2
V gene: TRBV9
clone size: .
CDR3 DNA: TGTGCCAGCAGCGTACTAGCGGGAGGCTCCTACAATGAGCAGTTCTTC
CDR3 protein: CASSVLAGGSYNEQFF

J gene: TRBJ2-3
D gene: TRBD2
V gene: TRBV5-1
clone size: .
CDR3 DNA: TGCGCCAGCAGCTTAGCGGGGGGGTTATCAGATACGCAGTATTTT
CDR3 protein: CASSLAGGLSDTQYF

J gene: TRBJ1-6
D gene: .
V gene: TRBV30
clone size: .
CDR3 DNA: TGTGCCTGGAGTGCGAGAGGTGGCAGGGTAACCTATAATTCACCCCTCCACTTT
CDR3 protein: CAWSARGGRVTYNSPLHF

J gene: TRBJ1-5
D gene: .
V gene: TRBV28
clone size: .
CDR3 DNA: TGTGCCAGCAGAAAAGACTGGGGGAGCTGGGGTAGGTTT
CDR3 protein: CASRKDWGSWGRF

J gene: TRBJ2-1
D gene: .
V gene: TRBV7-3
clone size: .
CDR3 DNA: TGTGCCAGCAGCTTTGGGCCAGGGGATGAGCAGTTCTTC
CDR3 protein: CASSFGPGDEQFF

J gene: TRBJ2-1
D gene: .
V gene: TRBV5-1
clone size: .
CDR3 DNA: TGCGCCAGCAGCTTGGGGGGCAATGAGCAGTTCTTC
CDR3 protein: CASSLGGNEQFF

J gene: TRBJ2-7
D gene: .
V gene: TRBV5-1
clone size: few
CDR3 DNA: TGCGCCAGCAGACGGGAGAGGTTATACGAGCAGTACTTC
CDR3 protein: CASRRERLYEQYF

J gene: TRBJ2-1
D gene: TRBD1
V gene: TRBV7-2
clone size: .
CDR3 DNA: TGTGCCAGCAGCTCGGACAGGGCTTCGAATGAGCAGTTCTTC
CDR3 protein: CASSSDRASNEQFF

J gene: TRBJ1-6
D gene: .
V gene: TRBV6-5
clone size: few
CDR3 DNA: TGTGCCAGCAGTTACTCGGGGGTTGGCTCACCCCTCCACTTT
CDR3 protein: CASSYSGVGSPLHF

J gene: TRBJ2-7
D gene: .
V gene: TRBV4-3
clone size: .
CDR3 DNA: TGCGCCAGCAGCCAAGAGACAGGATCCGAGCAGTACTTC
CDR3 protein: CASSQETGSEQYF

J gene: TRBJ2-7
D gene: .
V gene: TRBV24-1
clone size: few
CDR3 DNA: TGTGCCACCAGTGACCCGGGACAAGGAGCCTACGAGCAGTACTTC
CDR3 protein: CATSDPGQGAYEQYF